Sequencing of this T cell receptor beta chain was carried out in a study of beta chain features in type 1 diabetes. A few counts support this clone. What it recognizes is unknown. The investigators reverse transcribed all of the isolated RNA, so they sequenced expressed TCRB transcripts. Assay used: immunoSEQ multiplex PCR; TCRdb lists only in-frame clones, some missing. This table has approximately 84,000 clones, roughly a third appearing once. The CDR3 has 15 residues. CDR1 is WNHNN and CDR2 is SYGVQD in the germline V gene (reference sequence). The trim removed 4 bases at V and 5 bases at J, leaving 6 bases unmatched. Donors underwent one heparinised blood draw, around 100 mL on average. General study findings and limits: More deletions and fewer insertions at VDJ junctions were seen in type 1 diabetes patients. A moderate, significant TCRB CDR3 shortening appeared in type 1 diabetes across four CD4+ subsets.

This TCR derives from a woman aged 18-29 years in good health. The sample was stem cell memory CD4+ T cells from blood. V is TRBV10-1 and J is TRBJ2-7, with 12 nucleotides matching TRBD2. The CDR3 nucleotides read TGCGCCAGCAGTGGAACTAGCGGGAGGATCCACGAGCAGTACTTC. Translating it yields CASSGTSGRIHEQYF.